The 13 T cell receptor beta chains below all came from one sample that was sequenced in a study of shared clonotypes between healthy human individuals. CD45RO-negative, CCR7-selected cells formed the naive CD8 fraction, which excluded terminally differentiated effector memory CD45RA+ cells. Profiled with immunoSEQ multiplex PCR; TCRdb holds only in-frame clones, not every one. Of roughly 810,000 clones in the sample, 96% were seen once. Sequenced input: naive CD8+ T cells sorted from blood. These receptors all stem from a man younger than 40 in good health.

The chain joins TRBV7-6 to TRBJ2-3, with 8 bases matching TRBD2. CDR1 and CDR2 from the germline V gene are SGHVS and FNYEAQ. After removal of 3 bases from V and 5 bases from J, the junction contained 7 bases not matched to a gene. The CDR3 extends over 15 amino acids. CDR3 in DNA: TGTGCCAGCAGCTTCTCAGCGGGAGTGGGAGATACGCAGTATTTT. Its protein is CASSFSAGVGDTQYF.

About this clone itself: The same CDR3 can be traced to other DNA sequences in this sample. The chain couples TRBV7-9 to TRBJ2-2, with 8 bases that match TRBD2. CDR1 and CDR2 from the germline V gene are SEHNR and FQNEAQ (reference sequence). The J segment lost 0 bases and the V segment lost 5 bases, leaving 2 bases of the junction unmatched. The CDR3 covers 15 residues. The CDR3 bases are TGTGCCAGCAGCAGTAGCGGGGCGAACACCGGGGAGCTGTTTTTT. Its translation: CASSSSGANTGELFF.

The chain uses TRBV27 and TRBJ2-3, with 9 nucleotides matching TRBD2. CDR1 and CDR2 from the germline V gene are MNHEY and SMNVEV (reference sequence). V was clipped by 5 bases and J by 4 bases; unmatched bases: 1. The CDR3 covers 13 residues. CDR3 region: CASSRTSADTQYF. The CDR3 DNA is TGTGCCAGCAGTAGGACTAGCGCAGATACGCAGTATTTT.

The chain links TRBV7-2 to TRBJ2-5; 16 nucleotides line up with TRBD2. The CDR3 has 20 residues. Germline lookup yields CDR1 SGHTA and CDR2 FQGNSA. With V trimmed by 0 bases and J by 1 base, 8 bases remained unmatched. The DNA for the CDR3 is TGTGCCAGCAGCTTAGCCGGGACTAGCGGGAGGGCCCTCTCCCAAGAGACCCAGTACTTC. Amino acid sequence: CASSLAGTSGRALSQETQYF.

CDR3 in DNA: TGTGCCAGCAGTTTCAGTTCGTTCACTGAAGCTTTCTTT. It specifies CASSFSSFTEAFF. The chain recombines TRBV27 with TRBJ1-1; D is uncertain. Germline CDR1 reads MNHEY; CDR2 reads SMNVEV (reference sequence). Trimming pared 3 bases from V and 4 bases from J, leaving 9 bases between. The CDR3 is 13 residues long.

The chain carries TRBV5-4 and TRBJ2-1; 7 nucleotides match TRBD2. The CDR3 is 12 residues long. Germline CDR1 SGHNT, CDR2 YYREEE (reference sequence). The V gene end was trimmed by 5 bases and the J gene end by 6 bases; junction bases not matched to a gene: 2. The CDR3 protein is CASRWGGNEQFF. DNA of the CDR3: TGTGCCAGCAGGTGGGGGGGCAATGAGCAGTTCTTC. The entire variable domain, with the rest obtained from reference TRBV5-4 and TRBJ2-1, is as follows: ETGVTQSPTHLIKTRGQQVTLRCSSQSGHNTVSWYQQALGQGPQFIFQYYREEENGRGNFPPRFSGLQFPNYSSELNVNALELDDSALYLCASRWGGNEQFFGPGTRLTVL.

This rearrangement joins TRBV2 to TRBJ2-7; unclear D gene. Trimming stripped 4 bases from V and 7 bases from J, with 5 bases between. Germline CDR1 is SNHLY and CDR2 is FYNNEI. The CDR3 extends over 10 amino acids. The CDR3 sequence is CASSGPEQYF. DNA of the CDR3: TGTGCCAGCAGTGGTCCAGAGCAGTACTTC.

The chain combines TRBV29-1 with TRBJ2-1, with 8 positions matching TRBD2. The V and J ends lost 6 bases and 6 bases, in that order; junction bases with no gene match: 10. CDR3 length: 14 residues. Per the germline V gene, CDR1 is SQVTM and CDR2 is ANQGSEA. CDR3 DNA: TGCAGCGTAGCAGCGGGAGTCGTAGGCAATGAGCAGTTCTTC. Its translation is CSVAAGVVGNEQFF.

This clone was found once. CDR3 nucleotides: TGTGCCAGCAGCTTGCGGGACAGGGGGAATGAGCAGTTCTTC. It yields the protein CASSLRDRGNEQFF. The chain carries TRBV7-9 and TRBJ2-1; 11 bases agree with TRBD1. V lost 3 bases and J lost 7; bases outside the gene matches: 2. The length of the CDR3 is 14 residues. The germline V gene has CDR1 SEHNR and CDR2 FQNEAQ (reference sequence).

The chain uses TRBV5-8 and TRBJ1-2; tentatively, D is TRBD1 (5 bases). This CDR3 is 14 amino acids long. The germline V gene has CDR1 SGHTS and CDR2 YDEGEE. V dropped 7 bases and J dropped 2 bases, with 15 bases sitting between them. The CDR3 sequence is CASGWGGLNYGYTF. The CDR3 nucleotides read TGTGCCAGCGGTTGGGGGGGACTAAACTATGGCTACACCTTC.

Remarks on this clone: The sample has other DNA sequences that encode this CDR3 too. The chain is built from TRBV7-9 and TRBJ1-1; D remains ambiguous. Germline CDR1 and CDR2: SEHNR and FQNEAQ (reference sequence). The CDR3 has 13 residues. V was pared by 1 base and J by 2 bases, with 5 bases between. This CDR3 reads CASSLDRNTEAFF. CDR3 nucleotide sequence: TGTGCCAGCAGCTTAGACCGAAACACTGAAGCTTTCTTT.

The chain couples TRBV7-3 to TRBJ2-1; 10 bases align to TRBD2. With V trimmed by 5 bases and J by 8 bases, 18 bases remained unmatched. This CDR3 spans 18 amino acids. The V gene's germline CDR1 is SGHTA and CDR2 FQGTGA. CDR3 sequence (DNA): TGTGCCAGCAGCCTATGGACTAGCGGTCCTCCGGGCAACGATGAGCAGTTCTTC. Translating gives CASSLWTSGPPGNDEQFF.

In DNA, the CDR3 is TGTGCCAGCAGCTTGGGACAGGGGCACACCTTC. Translating it yields CASSLGQGHTF. V usage is TRBV11-2 and J usage is TRBJ1-2; TRBD1 matches 10 bases. The CDR3 extends over 11 amino acids. The germline gives CDR1 SGHAT, CDR2 FQNNGV. Germline trimming cut 3 bases from V and 12 bases from J; bases unmatched to any gene: 1.